A selection of T cell receptor beta chains follows, all from one sample in a study of cytomegalovirus exposure and HLA in healthy donors. Method: immunoSEQ multiplex PCR; TCRdb's copy keeps in-frame clones and lacks some. The repertoire holds about 160,000 clones, with approximately 78% as singletons. Sequenced sample: PBMCs. The receptors were sampled from a girl aged 2 to 9 in good health and CMV-seropositive. Each CDR3 is given with its conserved first and last residue. The D gene is left open where the match is weak. Some rows have no size entry. The others give once, few or many, or a class for an expanded clone.

d_call,cdr3_length,v_call,clone_size,j_call,cdr3_aa,cdr3_nt
TRBD1,14,TRBV28,.,TRBJ1-5,CASNHRGYNQPQHF,TGTGCCAGCAACCACAGGGGGTACAATCAGCCCCAGCATTTT
.,12,TRBV30,.,TRBJ1-2,CAWTAGGTGYTF,TGTGCCTGGACGGCGGGGGGTACTGGCTACACCTTC
TRBD2,14,TRBV6-5,few,TRBJ2-7,CASSYRGRAYEQYF,TGTGCCAGCAGTTACCGCGGGAGGGCTTACGAGCAGTACTTC
.,15,TRBV5-1,.,TRBJ2-5,CASSSTFVTQETQYF,TGCGCCAGCAGCTCGACTTTCGTTACGCAAGAGACCCAGTACTTC
.,14,TRBV6-5,once,TRBJ2-7,CASTPRRSSYEQYF,TGTGCCAGCACACCGAGAAGGAGTTCCTACGAGCAGTACTTC
TRBD1,15,TRBV2,few,TRBJ2-4,CASSALQGAGNIQYF,TGTGCCAGCAGTGCTCTACAGGGGGCGGGAAACATTCAGTACTTC
.,16,TRBV30,.,TRBJ2-3,CAWRGAYRRRDDTQYF,TGTGCCTGGAGGGGGGCCTACAGGCGCCGGGACGATACGCAGTATTTT
.,14,TRBV4-1,.,TRBJ2-4,CASSQGEAKNIQYF,TGCGCCAGCAGCCAGGGCGAAGCCAAAAACATTCAGTACTTC
.,13,TRBV30,.,TRBJ2-7,CAWSVNRIYEQYF,TGTGCCTGGAGTGTCAACAGGATTTACGAGCAGTACTTC
TRBD1,15,TRBV11-2,.,TRBJ2-5,CASSPELDRVETQYF,TGTGCCAGCAGCCCAGAACTGGACAGGGTAGAGACCCAGTACTTC
.,16,TRBV19,once,TRBJ1-1,CASRPYKTGLNTEAFF,TGTGCCAGTCGACCCTATAAGACAGGCTTGAACACTGAAGCTTTCTTT
.,15,TRBV30,few,TRBJ1-3,CAWTMGRRSGNTIYF,TGTGCCTGGACCATGGGCAGGCGCTCTGGAAACACCATATATTTT
.,14,TRBV5-4,.,TRBJ2-5,CASSSPGSQETQYF,TGTGCCAGCAGCTCACCGGGAAGTCAAGAGACCCAGTACTTC
.,14,TRBV29-1,.,TRBJ2-7,CSVDWSGRGHEQYF,TGCAGCGTTGATTGGAGTGGCAGGGGCCACGAGCAGTACTTC
.,13,TRBV11-2,.,TRBJ1-2,CASSPGQLYGYTF,TGTGCCAGCAGCCCTGGACAGCTCTATGGCTACACCTTC
TRBD1,17,TRBV5-1,.,TRBJ2-6,CASSSGTGSSGANVLTF,TGCGCCAGCAGCTCCGGGACAGGGAGCTCTGGGGCCAACGTCCTGACTTTC
.,16,TRBV5-1,.,TRBJ2-2,CASSLAPSLNTGELFF,TGCGCCAGCAGCTTGGCGCCTAGCTTAAACACCGGGGAGCTGTTTTTT
TRBD1,16,TRBV7-9,.,TRBJ1-5,CSSSLLGTGGGEPQHF,TGTTCCAGCAGCTTATTAGGGACAGGGGGCGGAGAGCCCCAGCATTTT
.,16,TRBV7-2,.,TRBJ1-1,CASSLDLTGLGAEAFF,TGTGCCAGCAGCCTGGACCTTACAGGGCTTGGGGCTGAAGCTTTCTTT
.,17,TRBV30,.,TRBJ1-3,CAWSTFLGEGRRNTIYF,TGTGCCTGGAGTACCTTCCTTGGGGAGGGGCGACGAAACACCATATATTTT
.,16,TRBV5-6,.,TRBJ2-1,CASSTDREDAYNEQFF,TGTGCCAGCAGCACCGACAGGGAGGACGCCTACAATGAGCAGTTCTTC
.,11,TRBV30,.,TRBJ1-4,CAWSDSRKLFF,TGTGCCTGGAGCGATTCGAGAAAACTGTTTTTT
.,16,TRBV5-4,.,TRBJ2-5,CASSLTAGLSEETQYF,TGTGCCAGCAGCTTGACGGCGGGACTCTCAGAAGAGACCCAGTACTTC
TRBD1,13,TRBV28,.,TRBJ1-1,CASSHRGQVEAFF,TGTGCCAGCAGTCACCGGGGACAGGTTGAAGCTTTCTTT
.,15,TRBV30,.,TRBJ1-2,CAWRRAGASNYGYTF,TGTGCCTGGAGGAGGGCAGGGGCGTCGAACTATGGCTACACCTTC
TRBD2,15,TRBV6-4,many,TRBJ2-1,CASSLLAGALNEQFF,TGTGCCAGCAGCTTACTAGCGGGAGCCCTCAATGAGCAGTTCTTC
.,14,TRBV2,.,TRBJ1-5,CASSDWASGQPQHF,TGTGCCAGCAGTGATTGGGCCAGTGGGCAGCCCCAGCATTTT
.,14,TRBV28,.,TRBJ1-2,CASSPPISGLGYTF,TGTGCCAGCAGTCCCCCCATTTCAGGACTTGGCTACACCTTC
.,15,TRBV7-9,.,TRBJ1-1,CASSQRGGGNTEAFF,TGTGCCAGCAGCCAAAGAGGCGGGGGGAACACTGAAGCTTTCTTT
TRBD1,15,TRBV19,once,TRBJ1-2,CASTYSGTGSYGYTF,TGTGCCAGTACCTATTCCGGGACAGGGTCCTATGGCTACACCTTC
TRBD2,16,TRBV10-3,.,TRBJ2-7,CAISGLGLAGVGEQYF,TGTGCCATCAGTGGGTTAGGACTAGCGGGAGTAGGAGAGCAGTACTTC
TRBD1,15,TRBV30,.,TRBJ2-5,CAIQFRDRGRETQYF,TGTGCCATTCAATTTAGGGACAGAGGAAGGGAGACCCAGTACTTC
TRBD2,17,TRBV5-1,.,TRBJ2-7,CASSLSGTTRGPGEQYF,TGCGCCAGCAGCCTTTCCGGGACTACGCGAGGGCCGGGCGAGCAGTACTTC
TRBD1,13,TRBV30,once,TRBJ1-1,CAWSGQGGTEAFF,TGTGCCTGGAGTGGACAGGGGGGCACTGAAGCTTTCTTT
.,12,TRBV2,.,TRBJ2-3,CASRGGADTQYF,TGTGCCAGCAGAGGCGGGGCAGATACGCAGTATTTT
.,14,TRBV25-1,.,TRBJ1-1,CASSEYGENTEAFF,TGTGCCAGCAGTGAATACGGAGAGAACACTGAAGCTTTCTTT
TRBD1,16,TRBV5-1,.,TRBJ2-1,CASSLWSLDRDNEQFF,TGCGCCAGCAGCTTGTGGTCCCTGGACAGGGATAATGAGCAGTTCTTC
TRBD2,17,TRBV25-1,.,TRBJ2-1,CASSDSLREITYNEQFF,TGTGCCAGCAGTGATAGCCTGCGGGAGATCACCTACAATGAGCAGTTCTTC
TRBD2,17,TRBV6-4,once,TRBJ2-3,CASSDAPSSGRTDTQYF,TGTGCCAGCAGTGATGCCCCGTCTAGCGGGAGAACAGATACGCAGTATTTT
TRBD1,15,TRBV6-1,once,TRBJ2-1,CASTPVGTGPNEQFF,TGTGCCAGCACCCCCGTCGGGACAGGGCCCAATGAGCAGTTCTTC
.,15,TRBV5-1,.,TRBJ1-5,CASRPGYGPNQPQHF,TGCGCCAGCCGCCCAGGGTATGGCCCGAATCAGCCCCAGCATTTT
.,15,TRBV27,once,TRBJ2-1,CASSRRGGMVNEQFF,TGTGCCAGCTCCCGTCGGGGTGGGATGGTCAATGAGCAGTTCTTC
TRBD1,14,TRBV5-1,.,TRBJ1-4,CASSFDRGDEKLFF,TGCGCCAGCAGCTTTGACAGGGGGGATGAAAAACTGTTTTTT
.,15,TRBV6-5,.,TRBJ1-1,CASSYSVKLNTEAFF,TGTGCCAGCAGTTACTCAGTCAAGCTGAACACTGAAGCTTTCTTT
TRBD2,16,TRBV5-1,.,TRBJ2-5,CASSLTSGFTQETQYF,TGCGCCAGCAGCTTAACTAGCGGTTTTACACAAGAGACCCAGTACTTC
.,14,TRBV6-5,.,TRBJ2-2,CASRGTFDTGELFF,TGTGCCAGCAGGGGGACTTTTGACACCGGGGAGCTGTTTTTT
.,14,TRBV28,.,TRBJ2-2,CASTRGPNTGELFF,TGTGCCAGCACGAGAGGGCCTAACACCGGGGAGCTGTTTTTT
.,13,TRBV6-1,.,TRBJ1-5,CASRVTGIQPQHF,TGTGCCAGCAGAGTCACAGGGATACAGCCCCAGCATTTT
TRBD1,13,TRBV30,.,TRBJ1-3,CAWRQGVGNTIYF,TGTGCCTGGAGACAGGGGGTTGGAAACACCATATATTTT
TRBD2,15,TRBV7-8,.,TRBJ2-7,CASSGLAGGRNEQYF,TGTGCCAGCAGCGGTCTAGCGGGAGGTCGGAACGAGCAGTACTTC
.,15,TRBV5-5,.,TRBJ2-2,CASTYWTSNTGELFF,TGTGCCAGCACCTACTGGACTTCGAACACCGGGGAGCTGTTTTTT
TRBD2,15,TRBV4-2,.,TRBJ2-3,CASSLSGTSTDTQYF,TGTGCCAGCAGCCTGAGCGGGACTAGCACAGATACGCAGTATTTT
.,15,TRBV4-1,.,TRBJ2-7,CASSQEAGLTYEQYF,TGCGCCAGCAGCCAAGAGGCGGGGCTCACCTACGAGCAGTACTTC
.,16,TRBV5-1,.,TRBJ2-3,CASSLTGGVNEDTQYF,TGCGCCAGCAGCTTGACAGGCGGGGTCAATGAAGATACGCAGTATTTT
.,16,TRBV19,few,TRBJ2-1,CASSISPPGLLNEQFF,TGTGCCAGTAGTATTAGTCCCCCGGGACTTCTCAATGAGCAGTTCTTC
TRBD1,13,TRBV6-6,.,TRBJ1-2,CASNVTGGSGYTF,TGTGCCAGCAACGTGACAGGGGGATCGGGCTACACCTTC
.,15,TRBV27,.,TRBJ2-3,CASRLLGGSTDTQYF,TGTGCCAGCAGGCTTCTAGGGGGTAGCACAGATACGCAGTATTTT
.,9,TRBV19,once,TRBJ2-3,CARADTQYF,TGTGCCCGAGCAGATACGCAGTATTTT
.,14,TRBV6-1,.,TRBJ2-5,CASMYWQGQETQYF,TGTGCCAGCATGTATTGGCAGGGACAAGAGACCCAGTACTTC